This passage covers 32 T cell receptor beta chains from one sample sequenced in a study of cytomegalovirus exposure and HLA in healthy donors. The PCR made use of 60 Vbeta and 13 Jbeta primers. Profiled with immunoSEQ multiplex PCR; TCRdb holds only in-frame clones, not every one. This listing includes about 33,000 clones. Sequenced input: PBMCs. The origin of the receptors is a man in his forties in good health and CMV-seronegative.

This chain connects TRBV4-1 to TRBJ2-7; 9 bases are shared with TRBD1. Germline CDR1 MGHRA, CDR2 YSYEKL. V trimming: 3 bases; J trimming: 4 bases; junction bases outside the gene matches: 4. The CDR3 has 14 residues. The CDR3 coding sequence is TGCGCCAGCAGCCAGCCCGGGACAGGGTACGAGCAGTACTTC. Encoded protein: CASSQPGTGYEQYF.

The chain joins TRBV4-1 to TRBJ2-2; 11 bases are shared with TRBD2. With 1 base clipped from V and 3 bases from J, the junction kept 4 bases outside the gene matches. Germline V gene sequence: CDR1 MGHRA, CDR2 YSYEKL. The CDR3 runs 17 residues. This CDR3 is CASSQVPGLADTGELFF. CDR3 sequence (DNA): TGCGCCAGCAGCCAAGTCCCGGGACTAGCGGACACCGGGGAGCTGTTTTTT.

This chain joins TRBV7-8 and TRBJ2-5; 15 positions agree with TRBD2. The CDR3 runs 17 residues. Looked up from germline, CDR1 is SGHVS and CDR2 is FQNEAQ. With V trimmed by 5 bases and J by 6 bases, 10 bases remained unmatched. As DNA, the CDR3 is TGTGCCAGCAGCGTAGTAACGGGACTAGCGGGAGGAAAGACCCAGTACTTC. Its protein is CASSVVTGLAGGKTQYF.

The chain has TRBV4-1 and TRBJ1-2; 7 bases map to TRBD1. This CDR3 has 15 amino acids. V dropped 4 bases and J dropped 1; count of bases not matched to a gene: 6. The germline CDR1 and CDR2 sequences are MGHRA and YSYEKL. CDR3 region: CASSLERGLNYGYTF. The DNA for the CDR3 is TGCGCCAGCAGCCTGGAAAGGGGGCTTAACTATGGCTACACCTTC.

The gene calls are TRBV29-1 and TRBJ2-1; 13 bases map to TRBD2. The length of the CDR3 is 15 residues. From germline, CDR1 is SQVTM and CDR2 ANQGSEA. V gave up 4 bases and J gave up 10 bases; unmatched junction bases: 10. CDR3 nucleotide sequence: TGCAGCGTTGCCTTCGGACTAGCGGGAGATCGCGAGCAGTTCTTC. Translating it yields CSVAFGLAGDREQFF.

This chain links TRBV7-8 with TRBJ2-1, with a possible D match to TRBD2 (5 bases). The V end lost 5 bases, the J end lost 5 bases, and 25 bases lay between the germline ends. This CDR3 is 18 amino acids long. Germline V gives CDR1 SGHVS, CDR2 FQNEAQ. The CDR3 bases are TGTGCCAGCAGCATAAGAACCCGAGCGGAGACGAACGACAATGAGCAGTTCTTC. It codes for CASSIRTRAETNDNEQFF.

V and J are TRBV6-5 and TRBJ1-4, with TRBD1 matching 7 bases. The V and J ends lost 4 bases and 8 bases, in that order; junction bases with no gene match: 4. From germline, CDR1 is MNHEY and CDR2 SVGAGI. This CDR3 spans 13 amino acids. The DNA of the CDR3 is TGTGCCAGCAGTTTTTACAGGGGCGAAAAACTGTTTTTT. It translates to CASSFYRGEKLFF.

The chain uses TRBV6-5 and TRBJ1-2; D might be TRBD1 (5 bases). The germline V gene encodes CDR1 MNHEY and CDR2 SVGAGI. Trimming took 5 bases from V and 1 from J, leaving 11 bases between them. The CDR3 sequence is 14 residues long. The CDR3 protein is CASSPGLNNYGYTF. In DNA, the CDR3 is TGTGCCAGCAGTCCGGGACTCAATAACTATGGCTACACCTTC.

The V and J genes are TRBV6-6 and TRBJ2-2; 8 bases align to TRBD1. J lost 5 bases, V lost 5 bases, and 4 bases had no gene match. The CDR3 has 14 residues. Per germline, CDR1 MNHNY and CDR2 SVGAGI (reference sequence). CDR3 in DNA: TGTGCCAGCAGTCTGACAGGGGCGACCGGGGAGCTGTTTTTT. Translating gives CASSLTGATGELFF.

The chain couples TRBV19 to TRBJ2-7, with D possibly matching TRBD1 (5 bases). This CDR3 has 15 amino acids. The V gene lost 2 bases and the J gene lost 3 bases, with 14 bases spanning the gap. Germline values: CDR1 LNHDA, CDR2 SQIVND (reference sequence). This CDR3 is CASSITSGQYYEQYF. CDR3 sequence (DNA): TGTGCCAGTAGTATAACGTCAGGGCAGTACTACGAGCAGTACTTC. Together with reference TRBV19 and TRBJ2-7, the CDR3 gives the full variable domain: DGGITQSPKYLFRKEGQNVTLSCEQNLNHDAMYWYRQDPGQGLRLIYYSQIVNDFQKGDIAEGYSVSREKKESFPLTVTSAQKNPTAFYLCASSITSGQYYEQYFGPGTRLTVT.

The chain recombines TRBV5-1 with TRBJ2-3; 11 bases match TRBD2. The CDR3 is made up of 20 amino acids. With V trimmed by 3 bases and J by 2 bases, 17 bases remained unmatched. The V gene's germline CDR1 is SGHRS and CDR2 YFSETQ. This chain's CDR3 is CASSSYRTGTSGSHTDTQYF. The CDR3 bases are TGCGCCAGCAGCTCCTACAGAACCGGGACTAGCGGTTCCCACACAGATACGCAGTATTTT.

Remarks on this clone: Other DNA sequences of this sample code for an identical CDR3. This chain connects TRBV5-4 to TRBJ1-1, with a weak D call TRBD1 (6 bases). Per the germline V gene, CDR1 is SGHNT and CDR2 is YYREEE (reference sequence). V was pared by 4 bases and J by 0 bases, with 10 bases between. This CDR3 comprises 14 residues. The CDR3 sequence: CASSLGQMNTEAFF. CDR3 DNA: TGTGCCAGCAGCCTAGGACAGATGAACACTGAAGCTTTCTTT. Supplemented by reference TRBV5-4 and TRBJ1-1, the full variable domain reads ETGVTQSPTHLIKTRGQQVTLRCSSQSGHNTVSWYQQALGQGPQFIFQYYREEENGRGNFPPRFSGLQFPNYSSELNVNALELDDSALYLCASSLGQMNTEAFFGQGTRLTVV.

V is TRBV6-5 and J is TRBJ2-4; 8 positions agree with TRBD1. In germline, CDR1 is MNHEY, CDR2 SVGAGI. This CDR3 is 14 amino acids long. The J segment lost 1 base and the V segment lost 6 bases, leaving 2 bases of the junction unmatched. The CDR3 DNA reads TGTGCCAGCAGGAGACAGGGGGCCAAAAACATTCAGTACTTC. Its translation is CASRRQGAKNIQYF.

This chain uses TRBV19 with TRBJ1-1; 8 nucleotides line up with TRBD1. V lost 5 bases to trimming and J lost 6 bases; unmatched junction nucleotides: 8. Germline CDR1 LNHDA, CDR2 SQIVND (reference sequence). The CDR3 consists of 14 residues. CDR3 bases: TGTGCCAGTAGTGTACTGACAGGGGTTCCTGAAGCTTTCTTT. Translated, it gives CASSVLTGVPEAFF.

The V gene is TRBV30, the J gene TRBJ2-1; D call uncertain. V was pared by 0 bases and J by 12 bases, with 12 bases between. The CDR3 length is 12 residues. Germline-derived CDR1 and CDR2 are GTSNPN and SVGIG (reference sequence). The chain's CDR3 is CAWSVVDSGQFF. CDR3 DNA sequence: TGTGCCTGGAGTGTTGTAGACTCCGGGCAGTTCTTC.

V usage is TRBV19 and J usage is TRBJ1-2; TRBD1 agrees at 8 bases. The germline CDR1 and CDR2 sequences are LNHDA and SQIVND (reference sequence). Trimming took 7 bases from V and 4 from J; bases not matched to a gene: 11. CDR3 size: 15 residues. This CDR3 reads CASTPGTGELYGYTF. The CDR3 DNA is TGTGCCAGTACCCCTGGGACAGGCGAGCTCTATGGCTACACCTTC.

The J gene is TRBJ1-3, the V gene TRBV5-1, with unresolved D. The CDR3 sequence is 14 residues long. The ends were cut back, 3 bases at V and 0 bases at J, with 7 bases in the middle. Germline assignment: CDR1 SGHRS and CDR2 YFSETQ. CDR3 protein: CASSSVGSGNTIYF. The DNA of the CDR3 is TGCGCCAGCAGCTCCGTCGGCTCTGGAAACACCATATATTTT. Based on the CDR3 plus reference TRBV5-1 and TRBJ1-3, the full variable domain is KAGVTQTPRYLIKTRGQQVTLSCSPISGHRSVSWYQQTPGQGLQFLFEYFSETQRNKGNFPGRFSGRQFSNSRSEMNVSTLELGDSALYLCASSSVGSGNTIYFGEGSWLTVV.

V usage is TRBV7-2 and J usage is TRBJ2-5; D is perhaps TRBD2 (5 bases). CDR1 and CDR2 (germline): SGHTA, FQGNSA. Trimming left V 1 base short and J 2 bases short, with 8 bases between. This CDR3 is built from 14 residues. CDR3 nucleotides: TGTGCCAGCAGCTTAGGAGGGCTTCAAGAGACCCAGTACTTC. This encodes CASSLGGLQETQYF.

V usage is TRBV11-1 and J usage is TRBJ2-7, with 12 bases identical to TRBD2. Germline lookup yields CDR1 SGHAT and CDR2 FQDESV (reference sequence). Unmatched junction bases numbered 13, after V lost 4 bases and J lost 6 bases. CDR3 size: 17 residues. CDR3 amino acids: CASSSRLAGASLGEQYF. As DNA, the CDR3 is TGTGCCAGCAGCTCAAGACTAGCGGGAGCCTCCCTAGGCGAGCAGTACTTC.

The rearrangement uses TRBV10-3 and TRBJ2-5; 8 positions match TRBD1. Germline CDR1 is ENHRY and CDR2 is SYGVKD. After removal of 5 bases from V and 9 bases from J, the junction contained 5 bases not matched to a gene. The CDR3 totals 12 residues. CDR3 loop: CAISPDRAAQYF. The CDR3 nucleotides read TGTGCCATCAGTCCGGACAGGGCAGCCCAGTACTTC.

V is TRBV6-5 and J is TRBJ2-7, with 7 bases identical to TRBD1. Germline-derived CDR1 and CDR2 are MNHEY and SVGAGI. Losses at the gene ends were 3 bases for V and 2 bases for J; bases not matched to a gene: 7. The CDR3 is 15 residues long. The CDR3 coding sequence is TGTGCCAGCAGTTATACAGGGGCAGCCGCCTACGAGCAGTACTTC. Translation gives CASSYTGAAAYEQYF.

The genes are TRBV20-1 and TRBJ1-1; D is unclear. This CDR3 has 9 residues. Germline CDR1 reads DFQATT; CDR2 reads SNEGSKA (reference sequence). Trimming pared 3 bases from V and 11 bases from J, leaving 7 bases between. In DNA form, the CDR3 reads TGCAGTGCTAGTAGTCGGGCTTTCTTT. Amino acids: CSASSRAFF.

The J gene is TRBJ2-7, the V gene TRBV5-1; D remains ambiguous. CDR1 is SGHRS and CDR2 is YFSETQ in the germline V gene. V was pared by 0 bases and J by 6 bases, with 10 bases between. CDR3 length: 13 residues. CDR3 protein: CASSLGYLGEQYF. The CDR3 region has the DNA TGCGCCAGCAGCTTGGGCTACCTCGGCGAGCAGTACTTC.

J is TRBJ2-7 and V is TRBV6-1, with D possibly being TRBD2 (7 bases). Germline assignment: CDR1 MNHNS and CDR2 SASEGT. The V end lost 7 bases, the J end lost 6 bases, and 19 bases lay between the germline ends. The CDR3 spans 14 residues. The DNA for the CDR3 is TGTGCCAGCACTCGGGGGGCTCCAGTTGCCGAGCAGTACTTC. It is translated as CASTRGAPVAEQYF.

This rearrangement joins TRBV7-2 to TRBJ2-5; 13 positions agree with TRBD2. After removal of 1 base from V and 5 bases from J, the junction contained 1 base not matched to a gene. The CDR3 length is 15 residues. CDR1 is SGHTA, CDR2 FQGNSA, per germline. The CDR3 DNA sequence: TGTGCCAGCAGCTTAGAACTAGCGGGAGGGGAGACCCAGTACTTC. Its protein product is CASSLELAGGETQYF.

The chain has TRBV7-2 and TRBJ1-2; 11 bases are shared with TRBD1. J lost 8 bases, V lost 2 bases, and 10 bases had no gene match. The CDR3 length is 16 residues. Germline loops: CDR1 SGHTA, CDR2 FQGNSA. In nucleotides, the CDR3 is TGTGCCAGCAGCTTAACGAGGACAGGGGGCGTACGGGGCTACACCTTC. Protein: CASSLTRTGGVRGYTF.

This chain joins TRBV6-5 and TRBJ2-7, with a possible D match to TRBD2 (6 bases). Trimming stripped 5 bases from V and 3 bases from J, with 17 bases between. CDR3 length equals 15 residues. The germline CDR1 and CDR2 sequences are MNHEY and SVGAGI. In DNA form, the CDR3 reads TGTGCCAGCAGTAGACTACCGGCGGGGAACTACGAGCAGTACTTC. This codes for CASSRLPAGNYEQYF.

This rearrangement joins TRBV5-1 to TRBJ1-1; no definite D call. The CDR3 is made up of 14 amino acids. The V gene lost 0 bases and the J gene lost 4 bases, with 10 bases spanning the gap. From germline, CDR1 is SGHRS and CDR2 YFSETQ. The CDR3 DNA reads as TGCGCCAGCAGCTTGGGGCAGGCTGGCACTGAAGCTTTCTTT. It encodes CASSLGQAGTEAFF.

This chain connects TRBV6-6 to TRBJ1-1, with D possibly being TRBD1 (6 bases). Trimming shortened V by 4 bases and J by 8 bases, and 17 bases separated the two germline ends. The CDR3 has 14 residues. From germline, CDR1 is MNHNY and CDR2 SVGAGI (reference sequence). CDR3 sequence: CASSSHLGQFEAFF. The CDR3 DNA sequence: TGTGCCAGCAGTTCCCACCTAGGACAGTTCGAAGCTTTCTTT.

The V gene is TRBV5-4, the J gene TRBJ2-3; D may be TRBD1 (6 bases). V was pared by 4 bases and J by 0 bases, with 15 bases between. Germline-derived CDR1 and CDR2 are SGHNT and YYREEE (reference sequence). This CDR3 has 16 amino acids. The CDR3 bases are TGTGCCAGCAGCATACCCCGAGACAGGAGCACAGATACGCAGTATTTT. It specifies CASSIPRDRSTDTQYF. Full variable domain (rest looked up from reference TRBV5-4 and TRBJ2-3): ETGVTQSPTHLIKTRGQQVTLRCSSQSGHNTVSWYQQALGQGPQFIFQYYREEENGRGNFPPRFSGLQFPNYSSELNVNALELDDSALYLCASSIPRDRSTDTQYFGPGTRLTVL.

The V call is TRBV27, the J call TRBJ1-1, with D maybe TRBD1 (5 bases). The CDR3 runs 16 residues. Germline CDR1 is MNHEY and CDR2 is SMNVEV (reference sequence). The V gene lost 2 bases and the J gene lost 4 bases, with 17 bases spanning the gap. DNA for the CDR3: TGTGCCAGCAGTTTAAGATGGAGGGGACGGGTCACTGAAGCTTTCTTT. As protein: CASSLRWRGRVTEAFF.

Comment on this clone: Germline and junction disagree at one end, which may indicate a read error. The V gene is TRBV30, the J gene TRBJ1-2; D is perhaps TRBD1 (5 bases). Germline assignment: CDR1 GTSNPN and CDR2 SVGIG (reference sequence). This CDR3 has 15 amino acids. The CDR3 loop is CAGSVPNRSNYGYTF. As DNA, the CDR3 is TGTGCCGGGAGTGTACCCAACAGGTCGAACTATGGCTACACCTTC.